This TCR beta chain was observed in a study of T cell changes during pregnancy in multiple sclerosis. Method: immunoSEQ multiplex PCR; TCRdb's copy keeps in-frame clones and lacks some. The sample lists about 83,000 clones, roughly nine tenths occurring once. The clonotype comes from a female donor in good health, serving as a control in a pregnancy study. Some clones in this sample may be carry-over from other donors' samples. This material consisted of PBMCs, taken in the first trimester of pregnancy.

This chain's CDR3 is CASSSRQASYEQYF. DNA for the CDR3: TGTGCCAGCAGTTCCCGACAGGCCTCCTACGAGCAGTACTTC. The genes are TRBV7-8 and TRBJ2-7, with D perhaps TRBD1 (6 bases). The CDR3 totals 14 residues. Germline V gene data show CDR1 as SGHVS and CDR2 as FQNEAQ. V shed 6 bases and J shed 0 bases, with 12 bases lying between them.